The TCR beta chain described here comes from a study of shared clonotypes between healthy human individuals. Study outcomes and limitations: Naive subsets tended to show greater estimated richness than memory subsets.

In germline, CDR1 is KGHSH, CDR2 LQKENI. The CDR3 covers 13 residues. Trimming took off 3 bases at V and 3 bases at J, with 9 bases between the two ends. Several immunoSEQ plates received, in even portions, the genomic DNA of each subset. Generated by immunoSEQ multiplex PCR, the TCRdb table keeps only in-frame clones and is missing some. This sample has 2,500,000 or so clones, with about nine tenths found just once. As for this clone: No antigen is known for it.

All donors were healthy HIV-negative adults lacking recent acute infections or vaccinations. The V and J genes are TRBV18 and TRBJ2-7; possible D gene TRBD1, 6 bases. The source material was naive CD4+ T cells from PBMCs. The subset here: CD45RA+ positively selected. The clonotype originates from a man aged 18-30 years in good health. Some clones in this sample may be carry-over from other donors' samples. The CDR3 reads CASSPTGHYEQYF. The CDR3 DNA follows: TGTGCCAGCTCACCGACAGGCCACTACGAGCAGTACTTC. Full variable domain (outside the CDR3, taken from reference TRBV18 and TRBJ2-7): NAGVMQNPRHLVRRRGQEARLRCSPMKGHSHVYWYRQLPEEGLKFMVYLQKENIIDESGMPKERFSAEFPKEGPSILRIQQVVRGDSAAYFCASSPTGHYEQYFGPGTRLTVT.